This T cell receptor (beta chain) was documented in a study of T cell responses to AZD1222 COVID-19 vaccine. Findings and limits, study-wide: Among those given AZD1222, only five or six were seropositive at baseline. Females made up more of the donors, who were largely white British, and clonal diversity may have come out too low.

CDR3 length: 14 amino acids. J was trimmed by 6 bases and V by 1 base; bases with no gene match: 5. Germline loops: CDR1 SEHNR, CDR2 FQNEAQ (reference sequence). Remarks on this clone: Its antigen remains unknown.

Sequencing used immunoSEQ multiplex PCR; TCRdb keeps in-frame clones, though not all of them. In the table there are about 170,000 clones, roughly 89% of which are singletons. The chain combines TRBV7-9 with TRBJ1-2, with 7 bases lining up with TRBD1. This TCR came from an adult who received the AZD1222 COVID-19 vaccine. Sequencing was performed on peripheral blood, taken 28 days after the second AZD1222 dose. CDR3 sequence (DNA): TGTGCCAGCAGCTTAGGGGACAGCTCGAATGGCTACACCTTC. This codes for CASSLGDSSNGYTF.